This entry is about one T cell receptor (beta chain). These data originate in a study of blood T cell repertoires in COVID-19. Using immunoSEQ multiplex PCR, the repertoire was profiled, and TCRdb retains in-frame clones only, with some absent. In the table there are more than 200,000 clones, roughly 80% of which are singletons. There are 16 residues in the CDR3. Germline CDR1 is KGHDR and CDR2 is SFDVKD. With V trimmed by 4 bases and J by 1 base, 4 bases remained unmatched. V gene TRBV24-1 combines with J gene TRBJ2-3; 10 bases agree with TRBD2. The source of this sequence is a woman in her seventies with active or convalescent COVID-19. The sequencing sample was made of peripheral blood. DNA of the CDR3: TGTGCCACCAGTGAGGGAACTAGCGGGGGCACAGATACGCAGTATTTT. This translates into CATSEGTSGGTDTQYF.